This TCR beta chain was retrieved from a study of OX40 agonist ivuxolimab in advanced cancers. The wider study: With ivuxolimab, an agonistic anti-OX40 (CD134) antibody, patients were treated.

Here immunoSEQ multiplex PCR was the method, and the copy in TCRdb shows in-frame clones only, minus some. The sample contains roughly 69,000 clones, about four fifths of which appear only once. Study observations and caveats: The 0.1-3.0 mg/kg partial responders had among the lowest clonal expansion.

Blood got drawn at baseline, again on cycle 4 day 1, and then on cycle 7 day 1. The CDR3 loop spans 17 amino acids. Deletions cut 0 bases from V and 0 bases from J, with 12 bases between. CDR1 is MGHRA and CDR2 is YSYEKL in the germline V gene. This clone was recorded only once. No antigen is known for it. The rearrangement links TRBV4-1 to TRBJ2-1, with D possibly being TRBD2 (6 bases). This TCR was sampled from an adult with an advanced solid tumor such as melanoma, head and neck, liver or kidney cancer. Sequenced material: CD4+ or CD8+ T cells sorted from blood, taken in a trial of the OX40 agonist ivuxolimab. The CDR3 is CASSQDTGESSYNEQFF. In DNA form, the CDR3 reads TGCGCCAGCAGCCAAGATACGGGGGAGAGCTCCTACAATGAGCAGTTCTTC.